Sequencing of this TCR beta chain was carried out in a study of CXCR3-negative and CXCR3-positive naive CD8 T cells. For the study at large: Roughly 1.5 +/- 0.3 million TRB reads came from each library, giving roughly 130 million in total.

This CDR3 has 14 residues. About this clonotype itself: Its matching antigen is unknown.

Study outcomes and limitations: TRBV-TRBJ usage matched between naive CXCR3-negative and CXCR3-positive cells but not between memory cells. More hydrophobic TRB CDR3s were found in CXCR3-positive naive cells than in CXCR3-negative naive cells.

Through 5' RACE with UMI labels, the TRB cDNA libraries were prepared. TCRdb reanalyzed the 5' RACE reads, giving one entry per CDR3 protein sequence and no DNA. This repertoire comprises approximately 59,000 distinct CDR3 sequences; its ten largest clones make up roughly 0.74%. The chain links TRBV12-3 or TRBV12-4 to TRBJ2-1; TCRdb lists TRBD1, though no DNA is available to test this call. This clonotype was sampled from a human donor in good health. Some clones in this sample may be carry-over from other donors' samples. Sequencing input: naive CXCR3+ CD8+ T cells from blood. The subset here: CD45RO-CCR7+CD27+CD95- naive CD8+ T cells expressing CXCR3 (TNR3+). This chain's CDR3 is CASSPSVVHNQQFF.